This T cell receptor beta chain was identified in a study of blood T cells in healthy people across ages. Study-wide findings and caveats: The fall in TCR beta diversity per million T cells was roughly linear with age.

Using a J-beta primer mix together with a sample-barcoded 5' primer, a second PCR was run for about 7 to 12 cycles. From the 5' RACE reads, TCRdb called clonotypes with MiXCR, one entry per CDR3 protein. The sample includes around 1,000,000 distinct CDR3 sequences, under 30% of them seen just once. This clonotype was seen a handful of times. The target antigen is unknown. V gave up 7 bases and J gave up 1 base, with 16 bases separating them. The CDR3 length is 15 residues. This sample also belongs to another study, concerning T cells of mothers and their children.

J is TRBJ1-2 and V is TRBV12-3 or TRBV12-4; D is undetermined. The sequence derives from a girl aged 2-10 years in good health. Sequences were obtained from blood. The CDR3 DNA reads as TGTGCCAGCACTCCCGAGGCACTCCATAACTATGGCTACACCTTC. This gives the protein CASTPEALHNYGYTF.